This is a list of T cell receptor beta chains from one sample in a study of cytomegalovirus exposure and HLA in healthy donors. Method: immunoSEQ multiplex PCR; TCRdb's copy keeps in-frame clones and lacks some. The sample lists some 89,000 clones, about two thirds occurring once. The specimen sequenced was PBMCs. The origin of the receptors is a man aged 60 to 75 in good health and CMV-seronegative. CDR3s include the opening cysteine and the closing phenylalanine or tryptophan. The order of the fields is D gene, clone size, J gene, V gene, CDR3 DNA, CDR3 protein. The D gene is left open where the match is weak. The size entry is marked missing in some rows and otherwise reads once, few, many or a size class.

D: .; size: once; J: TRBJ2-3; V: TRBV28; DNA: TGTGCCAGCAGGGGGGGACCTTCCACAGATACGCAGTATTTT; CDR3: CASRGGPSTDTQYF
D: TRBD1; size: few; J: TRBJ1-2; V: TRBV5-6; DNA: TGTGCCAGCACCACCGACAGGGGAAACTATGGCTACACCTTC; CDR3: CASTTDRGNYGYTF
D: .; size: .; J: TRBJ2-7; V: TRBV6-5; DNA: TGTGCCAGCAGTCCCCGGGAGTTCCCTCGGGAGCAGTACTTC; CDR3: CASSPREFPREQYF
D: .; size: .; J: TRBJ1-4; V: TRBV7-9; DNA: TGTGCCAGCAGCTCCTTAGGACAGAATGAAAAACTGTTTTTT; CDR3: CASSSLGQNEKLFF
D: .; size: .; J: TRBJ1-2; V: TRBV5-1; DNA: TGCGCCAGCAGCTTGGTCGGAGGGTCGGACTACACCTTC; CDR3: CASSLVGGSDYTF
D: .; size: .; J: TRBJ1-1; V: TRBV29-1; DNA: TGCAGCGTTGAAAATTGGCCTGAAGCTTTCTTT; CDR3: CSVENWPEAFF
D: TRBD2; size: few; J: TRBJ2-1; V: TRBV6-4; DNA: TGTGCCAGCAGTGACTCGACTAGCGGGAGTTCGGATGAGCAGTTCTTC; CDR3: CASSDSTSGSSDEQFF
D: TRBD1; size: .; J: TRBJ1-5; V: TRBV28; DNA: TGTGCCAGCAGTTCCGGGACAGGGGAGAGGCAGCCCCAGCATTTT; CDR3: CASSSGTGERQPQHF
D: .; size: .; J: TRBJ2-3; V: TRBV29-1; DNA: TGCAGCGCTGATGGCTCCAGCACAGATACGCAGTATTTT; CDR3: CSADGSSTDTQYF
D: TRBD2; size: .; J: TRBJ2-1; V: TRBV5-1; DNA: TGCGCCAGCAGCTTGACTAGCGCATACAATGAGCAGTTCTTC; CDR3: CASSLTSAYNEQFF
D: .; size: .; J: TRBJ1-2; V: TRBV19; DNA: TGTGCCAGTATGACGGGAGAGCCCTCTAACTATGGCTACACCTTC; CDR3: CASMTGEPSNYGYTF
D: TRBD2; size: .; J: TRBJ2-7; V: TRBV9; DNA: TGTGCCAGCAGCGTAGCCCAGCGGGAAGTAACCCACGAGCAGTACTTC; CDR3: CASSVAQREVTHEQYF
D: .; size: .; J: TRBJ1-4; V: TRBV5-1; DNA: TGCGCCAGCAGCTCCGGGACACCTGAAAAACTGTTTTTT; CDR3: CASSSGTPEKLFF
D: .; size: few; J: TRBJ2-5; V: TRBV5-1; DNA: TGCGCCAGCAGCTCGGTAGCCTCTCCGGGAGCTTTTTCCCCGTTTGTGACCCAGTACTTC; CDR3: CASSSVASPGAFSPFVTQYF
D: .; size: .; J: TRBJ2-7; V: TRBV5-4; DNA: TGTGCCAGCAGGCCTCAGCCATTGGGGAGTACCTACGAGCAGTACTTC; CDR3: CASRPQPLGSTYEQYF
D: TRBD2; size: .; J: TRBJ2-2; V: TRBV19; DNA: TGTGCCAGTAGTATCTCTAGCGGGGACACCGGGGAGCTGTTTTTT; CDR3: CASSISSGDTGELFF
D: .; size: .; J: TRBJ2-1; V: TRBV25-1; DNA: TGTGCCAGCAACAGGGTCTCGGGGGAGCAGTTCTTC; CDR3: CASNRVSGEQFF
D: TRBD1; size: .; J: TRBJ2-7; V: TRBV5-1; DNA: TGCGCCAGCAGCCCCCGGGGACAGGGGCTCTACGAGCAGTACTTC; CDR3: CASSPRGQGLYEQYF
D: .; size: .; J: TRBJ1-5; V: TRBV6-5; DNA: TGTGCCAGCAGCCTACAGGGTCGCAATCAGCCCCAGCATTTT; CDR3: CASSLQGRNQPQHF
D: .; size: .; J: TRBJ1-5; V: TRBV2; DNA: TGTGCCAGCACCTCGGGAGGGCCCCAGCATTTT; CDR3: CASTSGGPQHF
D: .; size: few; J: TRBJ2-1; V: TRBV28; DNA: TGTGCCAGCAGTCCCAGCGGCAATGAGCAGTTCTTC; CDR3: CASSPSGNEQFF
D: TRBD2; size: .; J: TRBJ2-2; V: TRBV5-1; DNA: TGCGCCAGCAGCTACCCGGACAGGATGGGGACTAGCGGGAACACCGGGGAGCTGTTTTTT; CDR3: CASSYPDRMGTSGNTGELFF
D: TRBD1; size: once; J: TRBJ2-1; V: TRBV15; DNA: TGTGCCACCAGCAGAGAGAGACAGGGCTACAATGAGCAGTTCTTC; CDR3: CATSRERQGYNEQFF
D: .; size: .; J: TRBJ1-4; V: TRBV2; DNA: TGTGCCAGCGAGGGTCCGGAAGAAAAACTGTTTTTT; CDR3: CASEGPEEKLFF
D: .; size: .; J: TRBJ1-6; V: TRBV4-3; DNA: TGCGCCAGCAGCCAAGATAGCCAGGGTTCAGGATTGTCACCCCTCCACTTT; CDR3: CASSQDSQGSGLSPLHF
D: .; size: .; J: TRBJ2-1; V: TRBV5-1; DNA: TGCGCCAGCAGCTTGAATAGCGAGACTAATGAGCAGTTCTTC; CDR3: CASSLNSETNEQFF
D: TRBD1; size: .; J: TRBJ1-2; V: TRBV19; DNA: TGTGTCACTTACGGGACAGGGGATGGCTACACCTTC; CDR3: CVTYGTGDGYTF
D: TRBD1; size: once; J: TRBJ1-5; V: TRBV6-1; DNA: TGTGCCAGCAGTGATTCCGACAGGGGTGACCCCTTGAGACAGCCCCAGCATTTT; CDR3: CASSDSDRGDPLRQPQHF
D: TRBD2; size: .; J: TRBJ2-1; V: TRBV7-2; DNA: TGTGCCAGCAGCCAGACTAGCGGGGGGGCCCTCTACAATGAGCAGTTCTTC; CDR3: CASSQTSGGALYNEQFF
D: .; size: few; J: TRBJ1-2; V: TRBV19; DNA: TGTGCCAGTACCCTGCCAGGCTCGGGATACTATGGCTACACCTTC; CDR3: CASTLPGSGYYGYTF
D: TRBD2; size: .; J: TRBJ2-2; V: TRBV7-2; DNA: TGTGCCAGCAGCTCAAGAGGACTAGGTCTGGGGGAGCTGTTTTTT; CDR3: CASSSRGLGLGELFF
D: .; size: once; J: TRBJ2-3; V: TRBV29-1; DNA: TGCAGCGTTCGAGAAGGCCGTTGGGGGGGCACAGATACGCAGTATTTT; CDR3: CSVREGRWGGTDTQYF
D: .; size: .; J: TRBJ2-1; V: TRBV11-2; DNA: TGTGCCAGCAGCTTAAGCTCCGTCCGGGGGAATGAGCAGTTCTTC; CDR3: CASSLSSVRGNEQFF
D: TRBD1; size: .; J: TRBJ1-5; V: TRBV6-4; DNA: TGTGCCAGCAGTTCGGACAGGGAACAGCCCCAGCATTTT; CDR3: CASSSDREQPQHF
D: TRBD1; size: .; J: TRBJ2-6; V: TRBV5-1; DNA: TGCGCCAGCAGCGGGCCGGGACAGGTCTCTGGGGCCAACGTCCTGACTTTC; CDR3: CASSGPGQVSGANVLTF
D: .; size: .; J: TRBJ1-2; V: TRBV30; DNA: TGTGCCTGGAGTGAGGGGCCAGGAGCTAACTATGGCTACACCTTC; CDR3: CAWSEGPGANYGYTF
D: .; size: .; J: TRBJ1-6; V: TRBV4-3; DNA: TGCGCCAGCAGCCAAGATATGACGATACGTAGGGGTAAGTATAATTCACCCCTCCACTTT; CDR3: CASSQDMTIRRGKYNSPLHF
D: .; size: .; J: TRBJ1-1; V: TRBV2; DNA: TGTGCCAGCAGAAATAGGACATTCACTGAAGCTTTCTTT; CDR3: CASRNRTFTEAFF
D: TRBD2; size: .; J: TRBJ2-3; V: TRBV18; DNA: TGTGCCAGCTCACGCTCGACTAGCGGGGCCACAGATACGCAGTATTTT; CDR3: CASSRSTSGATDTQYF
D: .; size: .; J: TRBJ1-5; V: TRBV29-1; DNA: TGCAGCGTTGCTGTCGGGGGGGGACAGCCCCAGCATTTT; CDR3: CSVAVGGGQPQHF
D: TRBD1; size: .; J: TRBJ1-4; V: TRBV7-8; DNA: TGTGCCAGCAGCTTATCACCGGGACAGGGGGCTCCCTTCGGGGAAAAACTGTTCTTT; CDR3: CASSLSPGQGAPFGEKLFF
D: TRBD2; size: .; J: TRBJ2-2; V: TRBV5-1; DNA: TGCGCCAGCAGCTCCCCTGGACTAGCGGGTGACAAGTACACCGGGGAGCTGTTTTTT; CDR3: CASSSPGLAGDKYTGELFF
D: TRBD1; size: .; J: TRBJ2-7; V: TRBV4-3; DNA: TGCGCCAGCAGCCAGGCCTCCGGGACAGTCTACGAGCAGTACTTC; CDR3: CASSQASGTVYEQYF
D: .; size: .; J: TRBJ2-7; V: TRBV19; DNA: TGTGCCAGTAGTATGGAGGCGGACAGCCCCTACGAGCAGTACTTC; CDR3: CASSMEADSPYEQYF
D: .; size: .; J: TRBJ2-4; V: TRBV11-2; DNA: TGTGCCAGCAGCTCCTTGACTAGAAGGGCCCTAGCCAAAAACATTCAGTACTTC; CDR3: CASSSLTRRALAKNIQYF
D: .; size: few; J: TRBJ2-2; V: TRBV6-6; DNA: TGTGCCAGCAGTTACCCGACGGGGAACACCGGGGAGCTGTTTTTT; CDR3: CASSYPTGNTGELFF
D: TRBD1; size: .; J: TRBJ1-4; V: TRBV6-1; DNA: TGTGCCAGCAGACCGGGGACAGCAGAAAAACTGTTTTTT; CDR3: CASRPGTAEKLFF
D: .; size: .; J: TRBJ2-7; V: TRBV15; DNA: TGTGCCACCAGCCCGAGTCGACAGACCTACGAGCAGTACTTC; CDR3: CATSPSRQTYEQYF
D: .; size: .; J: TRBJ2-3; V: TRBV9; DNA: TGTGCCAGCAGCGTACGGCAGGCTAGCACAGATACGCAGTATTTT; CDR3: CASSVRQASTDTQYF
D: TRBD1; size: few; J: TRBJ1-1; V: TRBV18; DNA: TGTGCCAGCTCCCCGGGACAGTTGCCGAACACTGAAGCTTTCTTT; CDR3: CASSPGQLPNTEAFF
D: .; size: .; J: TRBJ2-6; V: TRBV10-3; DNA: TGTGCCATCAGTGGGGGGGGCGCCTCGAGCGGGGCCAACGTCCTGACTTTC; CDR3: CAISGGGASSGANVLTF
D: .; size: .; J: TRBJ2-1; V: TRBV19; DNA: TGTGCCAGTAGTATCGTCGGGACAATCGATGAGCAGTTCTTC; CDR3: CASSIVGTIDEQFF